This TCR beta chain emerged from a study of blood T cell repertoires in COVID-19. The V end lost 0 bases, the J end lost 3 bases, and 9 bases lay between the germline ends. The CDR3 spans 13 residues. The germline V gene encodes CDR1 SQVTM and CDR2 ANQGSEA. The participants were between roughly 18 and 89 years old and came from 20 to 30 US areas. Cohort placement rested on clinical history that participants reported themselves. Sequencing was performed with immunoSEQ multiplex PCR; in TCRdb, only in-frame clones are kept and a portion is missing. Of more than 300,000 clones in the sample, around 89% are singletons; the top ten hold roughly 1.2%.

V usage is TRBV29-1 and J usage is TRBJ2-7; no definite D call. Source material: PBMCs or T cells enriched from blood (not recorded which). This clonotype was sampled from a young woman who had recovered from COVID-19. The CDR3 nucleotides are TGCAGCGTTGAAGACACACAGCACTACGAGCAGTACTTC. Its translation: CSVEDTQHYEQYF.